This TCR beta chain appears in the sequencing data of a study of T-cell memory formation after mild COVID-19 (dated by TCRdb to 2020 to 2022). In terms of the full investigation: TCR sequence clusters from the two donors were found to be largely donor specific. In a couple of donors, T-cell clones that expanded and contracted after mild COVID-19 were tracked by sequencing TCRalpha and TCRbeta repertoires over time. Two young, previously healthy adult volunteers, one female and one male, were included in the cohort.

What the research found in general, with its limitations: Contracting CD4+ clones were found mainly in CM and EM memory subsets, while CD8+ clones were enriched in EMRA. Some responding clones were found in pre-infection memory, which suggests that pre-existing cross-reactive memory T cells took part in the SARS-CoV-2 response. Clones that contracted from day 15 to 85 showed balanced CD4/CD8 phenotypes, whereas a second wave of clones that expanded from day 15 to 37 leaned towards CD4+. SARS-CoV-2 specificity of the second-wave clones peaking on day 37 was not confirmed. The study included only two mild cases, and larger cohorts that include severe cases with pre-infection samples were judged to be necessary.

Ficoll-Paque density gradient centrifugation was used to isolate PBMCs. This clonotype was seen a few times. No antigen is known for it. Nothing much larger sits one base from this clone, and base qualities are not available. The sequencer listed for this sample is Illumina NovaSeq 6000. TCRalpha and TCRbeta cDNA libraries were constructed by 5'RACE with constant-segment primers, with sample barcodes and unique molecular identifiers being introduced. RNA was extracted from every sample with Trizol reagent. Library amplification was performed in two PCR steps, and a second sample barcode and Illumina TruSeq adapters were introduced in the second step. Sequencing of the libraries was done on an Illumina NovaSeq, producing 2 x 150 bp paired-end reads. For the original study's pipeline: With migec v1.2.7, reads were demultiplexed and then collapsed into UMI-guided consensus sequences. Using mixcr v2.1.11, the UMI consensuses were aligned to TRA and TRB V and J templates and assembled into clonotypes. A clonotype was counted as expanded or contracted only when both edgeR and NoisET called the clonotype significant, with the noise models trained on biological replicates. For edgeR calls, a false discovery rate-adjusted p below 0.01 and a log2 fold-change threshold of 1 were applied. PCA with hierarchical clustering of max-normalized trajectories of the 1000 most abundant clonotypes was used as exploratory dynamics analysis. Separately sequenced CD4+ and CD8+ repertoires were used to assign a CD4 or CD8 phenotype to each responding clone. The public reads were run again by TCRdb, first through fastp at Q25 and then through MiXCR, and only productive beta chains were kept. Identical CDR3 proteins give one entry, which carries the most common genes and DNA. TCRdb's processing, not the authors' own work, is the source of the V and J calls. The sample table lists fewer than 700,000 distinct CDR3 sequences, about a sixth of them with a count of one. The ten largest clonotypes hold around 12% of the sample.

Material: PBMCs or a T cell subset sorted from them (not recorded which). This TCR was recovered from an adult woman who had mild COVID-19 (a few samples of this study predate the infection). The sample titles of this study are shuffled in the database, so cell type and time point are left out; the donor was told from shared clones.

The CDR3 protein sequence reads: CATSRDKGQWDEKLFF. The DNA sequence is given as TGTGCCACCAGCAGAGATAAGGGGCAGTGGGATGAAAAACTGTTTTTT. The chain is encoded by TRBV15 joined to TRBJ1-4; TRBD1 might be the D gene, on 5 matching bases. Its CDR3 holds 16 amino acids, cysteine through phenylalanine. Just the 48-base CDR3 DNA is kept, in frame starting at base 1. CDR1 and CDR2, per the germline V gene (reference sequence), are LNHNV and YYDKDF. V is shortened by 0 bases, J by 6 bases, and the region joining them spans 14 bases.